Detailed here is one T cell receptor beta chain. This sample was taken from a study of blood T cell repertoires in COVID-19. Study overall: Collection of acute and convalescent COVID-19 samples took place in the United States, Italy and Spain. PBMCs, B-cell-depleted T cells, or T cells were the source of the cDNA or gDNA that made up the material.

Trimming removed 1 base from V and 1 base from J, with 16 bases in between. There are 17 residues in the CDR3. Germline-derived CDR1 and CDR2 are LGHNA and YNFKEQ. Sequencing used immunoSEQ multiplex PCR; TCRdb keeps in-frame clones, though not all of them. This table holds around 260,000 clones, about 87% found once. Sequencing used peripheral blood. The TCR originated in a man between 60 and 75 years old who had recovered from COVID-19. This chain links TRBV4-2 with TRBJ1-1, with a weak D call TRBD1 (5 bases). In DNA form, the CDR3 reads TGTGCCAGCAGCCAAGGACCGGGACTCCGGGAGAACACTGAAGCTTTCTTT. Its translation is CASSQGPGLRENTEAFF.